This TCR beta chain was documented in a study of T cell responses to AZD1222 COVID-19 vaccine. The data were produced by immunoSEQ multiplex PCR, yet TCRdb's version contains in-frame clones alone and is incomplete. The table lists about 150,000 clones, roughly 90% of them singletons. With respect to this clone: Antigen unknown.

CDR3 length: 15 residues. V was clipped by 3 bases and J by 3 bases; unmatched bases: 1. Germline assignment: CDR1 LGHDT and CDR2 YNNKEL (reference sequence). Study outcomes and limitations: The sample set comprised mostly white British donors with more females, and clonal diversity was possibly underestimated. Vaccine-associated CD4 TCRs spanned spike, dominant at 160-218 and 743-854. Just five or six AZD1222 recipients were seropositive at baseline.

The material sequenced was peripheral blood, taken on day 0 of MenACWY control vaccination. The TCR was taken from an adult in good health. This chain joins TRBV3-1 (or the pseudogene TRBV3-2) and TRBJ2-2; 10 bases align to TRBD1. CDR3 coding DNA: TGTGCCAGCAGCCAGGGACAGGGGCACACCGGGGAGCTGTTTTTT. Translated, it gives CASSQGQGHTGELFF.